This T cell receptor beta chain was captured by sequencing in a study of CD8 T cells in Susac syndrome. RNA was extracted with the RNeasy kit, and a quantity of roughly 0.45 to 1 ug was reverse transcribed using random hexamers. Each CDR3 protein is one row after TCRdb ran MiXCR on the immunoSEQ multiplex PCR reads. The data show some 100,000 distinct CDR3 sequences, 92% seen once. Sequencing of TCR beta was carried out in blood CD8+ and CD4+ T cells. Bulk CD8+ and CD4+ cells came from magnetic negative isolation; CD8+ TEMRA by FACS. The ends were cut back, 5 bases at V and 7 bases at J, with 21 bases in the middle. The CDR3 has 14 residues. Germline CDR1 reads GTSNPN; CDR2 reads SVGIG (reference sequence).

The origin of this receptor is a human donor in good health. The chain combines TRBV30 with TRBJ2-7, with D maybe TRBD2 (6 bases). Sample: CD8+ T cells from PBMCs. CDR3 DNA sequence: TGTGCCTGGGGGGGGACGGGCGGGCCCCGGGAGCAGTACTTC. Encoded protein: CAWGGTGGPREQYF.